This entry lists 30 T cell receptor beta chains sequenced from one sample in a study of T cell responses to AZD1222 COVID-19 vaccine. Only in-frame clones appear in the TCRdb table, and some are missing; sequencing was by immunoSEQ multiplex PCR. The profile shows about 120,000 clones, 90% of them singletons. Material: peripheral blood, obtained on day 0 of MenACWY control vaccination. These receptors all come from an adult in good health.

This chain links TRBV19 with TRBJ2-1; D uncertain. Germline CDR1 LNHDA, CDR2 SQIVND (reference sequence). V was shortened by 3 bases and J by 5 bases, with 5 bases between the two germline ends. The CDR3 has 12 amino acids. CDR3: CASSMAHNEQFF. CDR3 DNA sequence: TGTGCCAGTAGTATGGCACACAATGAGCAGTTCTTC.

V gene TRBV19 combines with J gene TRBJ2-1; D is unresolved. V was cut by 1 base and J by 4 bases, with 14 bases left in between. Germline values: CDR1 LNHDA, CDR2 SQIVND (reference sequence). The CDR3 sequence is 16 residues long. CDR3 nucleotide sequence: TGTGCCAGTAGTATAGGCCTACCCCTGATTTACAATGAGCAGTTCTTC. Its protein product is CASSIGLPLIYNEQFF.

This clone was detected only a few times. The V and J genes are TRBV19 and TRBJ2-5, with 8 positions matching TRBD2. V trimming: 5 bases; J trimming: 7 bases; junction bases outside the gene matches: 18. The germline V gene encodes CDR1 LNHDA and CDR2 SQIVND (reference sequence). The CDR3 spans 17 residues. As DNA, the CDR3 is TGTGCCAGTAGTCCTACCCTAGCGGGCAGCACCGGAGTGACCCAGTACTTC. It yields the protein CASSPTLAGSTGVTQYF.

This sequence joins TRBV7-8 and TRBJ2-1, with D possibly being TRBD1 or TRBD2 (5 bases each). The germline gives CDR1 SGHVS, CDR2 FQNEAQ. The CDR3 runs 15 residues. The V end was cut by 0 bases, the J end by 4 bases, with 10 bases between. The CDR3 nucleotides read TGTGCCAGCAGCTTAGCGCTGGGACGGTACAATGAGCAGTTCTTC. Residues: CASSLALGRYNEQFF.

This chain links TRBV29-1 with TRBJ2-7; 11 positions agree with TRBD2. The germline V gene has CDR1 SQVTM and CDR2 ANQGSEA. The V segment lost 4 bases and the J segment 5 bases; nucleotides outside the gene matches: 7. This CDR3 contains 14 residues. The CDR3 bases are TGCAGCGTTGTCGAACTAGCGGGAGAACACGAGCAGTACTTC. The encoded protein is CSVVELAGEHEQYF.

The rearrangement uses TRBV18 and TRBJ2-2; D uncertain. The CDR3 runs to 13 residues. V was clipped by 0 bases and J by 3 bases, with 2 bases between them. The germline V gene has CDR1 KGHSH and CDR2 LQKENI. The DNA for the CDR3 is TGTGCCAGCTCACCACCCCACACCGGGGAGCTGTTTTTT. Protein product: CASSPPHTGELFF.

The chain carries TRBV5-8 and TRBJ2-3, with 8 bases matching TRBD1. Per the germline V gene, CDR1 is SGHTS and CDR2 is YDEGEE. The CDR3 length is 17 residues. V was pared by 5 bases and J by 3 bases, with 14 bases of the junction left unmatched. The CDR3 region is CASRLALLTGETDTQYF. The CDR3 nucleotides read TGTGCCAGCAGATTAGCTCTTTTGACAGGGGAAACAGATACGCAGTATTTT.

CDR3 coding DNA: TGCGCCAGCACCCGGACAGGGGGCGCGATGAACACTGAAGCTTTCTTT. It is translated as CASTRTGGAMNTEAFF. The chain recombines TRBV5-1 with TRBJ1-1; 11 bases match TRBD1. CDR1 and CDR2 (germline): SGHRS, YFSETQ. The CDR3 has 16 residues. J gave up 0 bases and V 6 bases, and 7 bases lay outside the gene matches.

The chain employs TRBV18 and TRBJ2-2, with D hard to call. There are 16 residues in the CDR3. The V end was cut by 5 bases, the J end by 9 bases, with 22 bases between. The germline V gene has CDR1 KGHSH and CDR2 LQKENI. The CDR3 DNA reads TGTGCCAGCTCAATCCGCGGCGATCAGAGTATCCGGGAGCTGTTTTTT. Protein sequence: CASSIRGDQSIRELFF.

V is TRBV5-1 and J is TRBJ1-3, with D perhaps matching TRBD1 (5 bases). The germline gives CDR1 SGHRS, CDR2 YFSETQ. Deletions cut 3 bases from V and 3 bases from J, with 10 bases between. The CDR3 is made up of 14 amino acids. The CDR3 sequence: CASSSTGRGNTIYF. CDR3 bases: TGCGCCAGCAGCTCTACAGGTCGTGGAAACACCATATATTTT.

The chain links TRBV18 to TRBJ2-7, with TRBD2 as a possible D gene (5 bases). Between the trimmed V and J ends, which lost 1 base and 0 bases, there was a span of 10 bases. The CDR3 is made up of 15 amino acids. From germline, CDR1 is KGHSH and CDR2 LQKENI. CDR3 nucleotide sequence: TGTGCCAGCTCACCACAGACGGGGAGCTCCTACGAGCAGTACTTC. It codes for CASSPQTGSSYEQYF.

This clone was counted once. The genes are TRBV5-1 and TRBJ2-1; 10 bases match TRBD2. The germline gives CDR1 SGHRS, CDR2 YFSETQ. V dropped 3 bases and J dropped 6; count of bases not matched to a gene: 6. This CDR3 spans 15 amino acids. The CDR3 coding sequence is TGCGCCAGCAGCTCACTAGCGGGATTGAGCAATGAGCAGTTCTTC. Amino acid sequence: CASSSLAGLSNEQFF. The whole variable domain, remainder taken from reference TRBV5-1 and TRBJ2-1, is KAGVTQTPRYLIKTRGQQVTLSCSPISGHRSVSWYQQTPGQGLQFLFEYFSETQRNKGNFPGRFSGRQFSNSRSEMNVSTLELGDSALYLCASSSLAGLSNEQFFGPGTRLTVL.

This chain uses TRBV4-3 with TRBJ1-2; D is unresolved. Germline loops: CDR1 LGHNA, CDR2 YSLEER. This CDR3 spans 16 amino acids. V lost 0 bases and J lost 3, with 14 bases in between. This CDR3 is CASSQEAGISHYGYTF. The CDR3 nucleotides read TGCGCCAGCAGCCAAGAAGCGGGAATCTCCCACTATGGCTACACCTTC.

The CDR3: CASRGDRGLETQYF. The DNA of the CDR3 is TGTGCCAGCAGGGGAGATAGGGGCCTAGAGACCCAGTACTTC. The chain is built from TRBV25-1 and TRBJ2-5; D assignment may be TRBD1 or TRBD2 (5 bases each). This CDR3 contains 14 residues. V dropped 6 bases and J dropped 4 bases, with 15 bases sitting between them. CDR1 and CDR2 from the germline V gene are MGHDK and SYGVNS. The variable domain in full, with the rest retrieved from reference TRBV25-1 and TRBJ2-5, is EADIYQTPRYLVIGTGKKITLECSQTMGHDKMYWYQQDPGMELHLIHYSYGVNSTEKGDLSSESTVSRIRTEHFPLTLESARPSHTSQYLCASRGDRGLETQYFGPGTRLLVL.

The rearrangement uses TRBV4-2 and TRBJ1-1; possibly TRBD1 for D (5 bases). This CDR3 region has 15 residues. Trimming took 1 base from V and 1 from J, leaving 10 bases between them. In germline, CDR1 is LGHNA, CDR2 YNFKEQ. The CDR3 loop is CASSQARTTNTEAFF. The CDR3 coding sequence is TGTGCCAGCAGCCAAGCGCGGACAACGAACACTGAAGCTTTCTTT.

The chain is built from TRBV6-5 and TRBJ1-3; 7 nucleotides agree with TRBD1. Germline assignment: CDR1 MNHEY and CDR2 SVGAGI. The CDR3 contains 14 residues. V gave up 7 bases and J gave up 1 base; unmatched junction bases: 4. Written as DNA, the CDR3 is TGTGCCAGCACCGGGACAGCGTCTGGAAACACCATATATTTT. Its protein product is CASTGTASGNTIYF.

The rearrangement links TRBV7-2 to TRBJ2-5; 8 positions match TRBD1. Germline CDR1 SGHTA, CDR2 FQGNSA. With 5 bases clipped from V and 2 bases from J, the junction kept 4 bases outside the gene matches. CDR3 length: 14 residues. Here the CDR3 reads CASSKNRGQETQYF. The CDR3 bases are TGTGCCAGCAGCAAAAACAGGGGGCAAGAGACCCAGTACTTC.

The J gene is TRBJ2-7, the V gene TRBV27; the match to TRBD1 covers 8 bases. J lost 1 base, V lost 5 bases, and 7 bases had no gene match. Germline assignment: CDR1 MNHEY and CDR2 SMNVEV (reference sequence). This CDR3 region has 15 residues. In DNA form, the CDR3 reads TGTGCCAGCAGTCCAGGGACAGGATTTTCCTACGAGCAGTACGTC. It yields the protein CASSPGTGFSYEQYV.

This clone was seen only a few times. V usage is TRBV15 and J usage is TRBJ1-1, with D possibly being TRBD1 (5 bases). This CDR3 has 16 residues. CDR1 and CDR2 (germline): LNHNV, YYDKDF (reference sequence). Between the trimmed V and J ends, which lost 0 bases and 2 bases, there was a span of 13 bases. The CDR3 bases are TGTGCCACCAGCAGAGATGAAGGACAACCAAACACTGAAGCTTTCTTT. It is translated as CATSRDEGQPNTEAFF.

The genes are TRBV5-4 and TRBJ1-1, with no clear D. Trimming took 3 bases from V and 0 from J, leaving 12 bases between them. CDR1 SGHNT and CDR2 YYREEE come from the germline V gene (reference sequence). The CDR3 has 15 residues. This CDR3 reads CASSSRQKMNTEAFF. The CDR3 DNA is TGTGCCAGCAGCTCTAGACAAAAAATGAACACTGAAGCTTTCTTT.

V usage is TRBV6-2 or TRBV6-3 and J usage is TRBJ1-1, with TRBD1 matching 7 bases. V dropped 6 bases and J dropped 12; count of bases not matched to a gene: 13. This CDR3 is 13 amino acids long. Germline values: CDR1 MNHEY, CDR2 SVGEGT. This CDR3 reads CASSETGQAATFF. The CDR3 nucleotides are TGTGCCAGCAGCGAGACCGGACAGGCGGCAACTTTCTTT.

The V call is TRBV7-9, the J call TRBJ2-1; perhaps TRBD2 as D (6 bases). The germline V and J ends were trimmed by 5 bases and 5 bases, with 10 bases remaining between them. Germline V lookup: CDR1 SEHNR, CDR2 FQNEAQ (reference sequence). CDR3 size: 13 residues. As DNA, the CDR3 is TGTGCCAGCAGCCCCGGACTAAACAATGAGCAGTTCTTC. This gives the protein CASSPGLNNEQFF.

The chain links TRBV12-3 or TRBV12-4 to TRBJ1-2; no clear D. Deletions cut 1 base from V and 7 bases from J, with 10 bases between. This CDR3 region has 13 residues. This CDR3 reads CASSLGPGGGYTF. The CDR3 DNA reads as TGTGCCAGCAGTTTAGGCCCGGGAGGTGGCTACACCTTC.

This clone was observed a single time. The rearrangement links TRBV6-5 to TRBJ1-1, with 8 bases identical to TRBD1. The CDR3 is 12 amino acids. Germline trimming cut 5 bases from V and 6 bases from J; bases unmatched to any gene: 2. CDR1 MNHEY and CDR2 SVGAGI come from the germline V gene. CDR3 nucleotide sequence: TGTGCCAGCAGTCGGGGACAGGCTGAAGCTTTCTTT. Translation: CASSRGQAEAFF.

The V gene is TRBV5-4, the J gene TRBJ2-7, with 8 bases fitting TRBD2. This CDR3 comprises 18 residues. The V and J ends lost 3 bases and 2 bases, in that order; junction bases with no gene match: 16. Per the germline V gene, CDR1 is SGHNT and CDR2 is YYREEE (reference sequence). The CDR3 here is CASSSGTRNQKGTYEQYF. The CDR3 DNA follows: TGTGCCAGCAGCTCCGGGACTAGGAACCAAAAAGGAACCTACGAGCAGTACTTC.

The J gene is TRBJ2-5, the V gene TRBV20-1; possibly TRBD1 or TRBD2 for D (6 bases each). Germline lookup yields CDR1 DFQATT and CDR2 SNEGSKA (reference sequence). The CDR3 runs 13 residues. Between the trimmed V and J ends, which lost 3 bases and 1 base, there was a span of 9 bases. In DNA, the CDR3 is TGCAGTGCTAGTCGGGGGCCCCAAGAGACCCAGTACTTC. This translates into CSASRGPQETQYF.

This chain connects TRBV6-5 to TRBJ2-1; D may be TRBD1 (6 bases). CDR1 is MNHEY, CDR2 SVGAGI, per germline. The CDR3 length is 13 residues. V was pared by 4 bases and J by 12 bases, with 16 bases between. The CDR3 here is CASSSNRVQGQFF. CDR3 DNA: TGTGCCAGCAGTTCAAACAGGGTACAAGGGCAGTTCTTC.

This sequence joins TRBV25-1 and TRBJ2-7; D is perhaps TRBD1 (6 bases). The V end lost 4 bases, the J end lost 7 bases, and 8 bases lay between the germline ends. Germline V gene sequence: CDR1 MGHDK, CDR2 SYGVNS. The length of the CDR3 is 11 residues. The CDR3 nucleotides are TGTGCCAGCAGTGTTAGGGGGGAGCAGTACTTC. Protein product: CASSVRGEQYF.

The chain couples TRBV24-1 to TRBJ1-1, with 8 bases lining up with TRBD1. Germline V gene data show CDR1 as KGHDR and CDR2 as SFDVKD. This CDR3 region has 22 residues. Trimming removed 2 bases from V and 1 base from J; junction bases left unmatched: 23. The DNA for the CDR3 is TGTGCCACCAGTGATTATCCCAGACAGGGGATCTTGGGGAGAGCTCCGAACACTGAAGCTTTCTTT. Its protein product is CATSDYPRQGILGRAPNTEAFF.

The chain joins TRBV6-6 to TRBJ1-5; D is undetermined. V shed 4 bases and J shed 4 bases, with 5 bases lying between them. Germline CDR1 reads MNHNY; CDR2 reads SVGAGI (reference sequence). The CDR3 is 12 residues long. CDR3 coding DNA: TGTGCCAGCAGTTTCATAAATCAGCCCCAGCATTTT. It yields the protein CASSFINQPQHF.